The entry below gives a single T cell receptor (beta chain) sequence along with its context. The antigen is undetermined. The sample comes from a study of T cell repertoires in cytomegalovirus infection. Whole-study results and caveats: It was HLA-C-restricted CMV-specific TCR beta clonotypes that dominated the response ex vivo.

Germline assignment: CDR1 MGHRA and CDR2 YSYEKL. V lost 2 bases and J 0 bases, leaving 11 bases between the germline ends. There are 16 residues in the CDR3. TCRdb reprocessed the reads with MiXCR, giving one entry per CDR3 protein. The sample carries 550,000 to 700,000 distinct CDR3 sequences, almost 40% recorded once. The chain recombines TRBV4-1 with TRBJ1-3; no reliable D call. The sample here was cultured PBMCs, taken from culture after CMV antigen stimulation. This clonotype was sampled from a human donor in good health (CMV status not recorded). Some clones in this sample may be carry-over from other donors' samples. The DNA for the CDR3 is TGCGCCAGCAGCCAACGGGGATTCCTCTCTGGAAACACCATATATTTT. Amino acid sequence: CASSQRGFLSGNTIYF.